The 17 T cell receptor beta chains below were found in one sample sequenced in a study of regulatory T cells in long-lasting Graves disease. The time point is: persistent/refractory GD, antithyroid drugs over 5 years with positive TRAb. Preparation of the TCR library used RNA extracted from PBMCs. The authors built TCR beta libraries using iRepertoire HTBI primers and Arm-PCR of CDR3 regions. From the multiplex PCR reads, TCRdb called clonotypes with MiXCR, one entry per CDR3 protein. This table has about 290,000 distinct CDR3 sequences, more than 20% appearing once. The sample in question was peripheral blood mononuclear cells (PBMCs), obtained when the disease was refractory, from a patient treated with antithyroid drugs. The source of these receptors is a female donor with Graves disease.

This chain joins TRBV14 and TRBJ2-2; no clear D gene. CDR1 SGHDN and CDR2 FVKESK come from the germline V gene. Trimming removed 4 bases at V and 6 bases at J, with 15 bases between. This CDR3 is built from 15 residues. The CDR3 here is CASSRHFLSPGELFF. CDR3 coding DNA: TGTGCCAGCAGCCGACATTTTTTGAGTCCCGGGGAGCTGTTTTTT.

The chain uses TRBV5-6 and TRBJ2-7; D may correspond to TRBD1 or TRBD2 (5 bases each). The CDR3 covers 14 residues. Germline V lookup: CDR1 SGHDT, CDR2 YYEEEE. The germline V and J ends were trimmed by 4 bases and 3 bases, with 14 bases remaining between them. The CDR3 reads CASSGGWTGYEQYF. In nucleotides, the CDR3 is TGTGCCAGCAGCGGGGGATGGACGGGCTACGAGCAGTACTTC.

This clonotype was seen at least ten times. This sequence joins TRBV11-3 and TRBJ1-1; D unresolved. Trimming stripped 5 bases from V and 3 bases from J, with 10 bases between. CDR1 is SGHNT, CDR2 YENEEA, per germline. The CDR3 consists of 13 residues. The CDR3 DNA follows: TGTGCCAGCAGCCAACAAACAGACACTGAAGCTTTCTTT. Protein product: CASSQQTDTEAFF.

A few counts support this clonotype. V and J are TRBV11-2 and TRBJ2-7, with D perhaps matching TRBD2 (5 bases). The V gene's germline CDR1 is SGHAT and CDR2 FQNNGV. Trimming took 5 bases from V and 6 from J, leaving 32 bases between them. CDR3 length equals 19 residues. For the CDR3, the DNA is TGTGCCAGCAGCCCACACCCCTACGCCGGAACTAGTTACTCTCTCGAGCAGTACTTC. Translation: CASSPHPYAGTSYSLEQYF.

This clonotype was detected ten times or more. This sequence joins TRBV12-3 or TRBV12-4 and TRBJ2-7; 10 nucleotides match TRBD2. The V gene end was trimmed by 4 bases and the J gene end by 2 bases; junction bases not matched to a gene: 5. CDR3 size: 15 residues. CDR3 nucleotide sequence: TGTGCCAGCAGTTCCAGCGGGAGGGCCCCCTACGAGCAGTACTTC. Protein: CASSSSGRAPYEQYF.

This clonotype appeared many times. The V gene is TRBV19, the J gene TRBJ2-1; TRBD2 matches 7 bases. V trimming: 1 base; J trimming: 2 bases; junction bases outside the gene matches: 2. Looked up from germline, CDR1 is LNHDA and CDR2 is SQIVND (reference sequence). The CDR3 has 15 residues. The CDR3 sequence: CASSIGTRPYNEQFF. The CDR3 nucleotides are TGTGCCAGTAGTATAGGGACTAGGCCCTACAATGAGCAGTTCTTC.

V and J are TRBV27 and TRBJ2-7; 7 nucleotides line up with TRBD1. CDR3 size: 17 residues. Germline CDR1 and CDR2: MNHEY and SMNVEV (reference sequence). V gave up 3 bases and J gave up 3 bases; unmatched junction bases: 14. The CDR3 region is CASSFRQGTGSGYEQYF. The CDR3 nucleotides read TGTGCCAGCAGTTTCCGACAGGGCACAGGTTCGGGCTACGAGCAGTACTTC.

The chain employs TRBV11-2 and TRBJ2-2, with D unresolved. CDR1 is SGHAT and CDR2 is FQNNGV in the germline V gene. V was trimmed by 1 base and J by 4 bases, leaving 7 bases between them. The CDR3 runs to 14 residues. The CDR3 nucleotides are TGTGCCAGCAGCTTAGTTGCGCTCACCGGGGAGCTGTTTTTT. Protein product: CASSLVALTGELFF.

As concerns this clonotype: A far larger clone is a single base away, which makes a read error likely. This chain joins TRBV28 and TRBJ2-4; 7 nucleotides match TRBD1. CDR1 is MDHEN and CDR2 is SYDVKM in the germline V gene. CDR3 length equals 15 residues. The CDR3 region is CASSPGTATLDGCTF. CDR3 DNA: TGTGCCAGCAGTCCCGGGACAGCTACCCTGGATGGCTGCACCTTC.

In this sample, this clonotype turned up a few times. The chain couples TRBV29-1 to TRBJ2-1, with 9 bases matching TRBD1. CDR1 is SQVTM and CDR2 is ANQGSEA in the germline V gene. The CDR3 contains 15 residues. V dropped 1 base and J dropped 6; count of bases not matched to a gene: 7. The CDR3 sequence: CSVEGQGGSLNEQFF. The CDR3 coding sequence is TGCAGCGTTGAAGGACAGGGGGGCTCGCTCAATGAGCAGTTCTTC.

In its sample, this clonotype was seen many times. The chain combines TRBV6-1 with TRBJ1-5; D is undetermined. Germline V gene sequence: CDR1 MNHNS, CDR2 SASEGT. The CDR3 covers 14 residues. Trimming left V 2 bases short and J 4 bases short, with 9 bases between. This CDR3 reads CASSESGRNQPQHF. The CDR3 region has the DNA TGTGCCAGCAGTGAAAGCGGGCGAAATCAGCCCCAGCATTTT.

The J gene is TRBJ2-3, the V gene TRBV19, with D uncertain. The CDR3 is 16 amino acids. Germline-derived CDR1 and CDR2 are LNHDA and SQIVND (reference sequence). The ends were cut back, 4 bases at V and 0 bases at J, with 14 bases in the middle. This chain's CDR3 is CASSTYFSFSTDTQYF. CDR3 nucleotides: TGTGCCAGTAGTACCTATTTTTCCTTTAGCACAGATACGCAGTATTTT.

This clonotype turned up a few times. The chain combines TRBV6-1 with TRBJ2-2; 8 bases match TRBD1. Germline V gives CDR1 MNHNS, CDR2 SASEGT. The CDR3 runs to 15 residues. V gave up 6 bases and J gave up 2 bases; unmatched junction bases: 5. CDR3 DNA: TGTGCCAGCAGCAGACAGGGGCATAACACCGGGGAGCTGTTTTTT. Protein sequence: CASSRQGHNTGELFF.

The chain joins TRBV29-1 to TRBJ2-1; 9 bases are a match to TRBD2. Per germline, CDR1 SQVTM and CDR2 ANQGSEA. CDR3 length: 15 residues. V dropped 4 bases and J dropped 2; count of bases not matched to a gene: 6. The CDR3 is CSVATAGGAYNEQFF. The CDR3 DNA is TGCAGCGTTGCCACAGCGGGAGGCGCCTACAATGAGCAGTTCTTC.

The chain joins TRBV6-2 or TRBV6-3 to TRBJ1-3; TRBD1 aligns across 7 bases. Per germline, CDR1 MNHEY and CDR2 SVGEGT. This CDR3 has 16 amino acids. With V trimmed by 5 bases and J by 0 bases, 7 bases remained unmatched. The CDR3 coding sequence is TGTGCCAGCAGTACGAATACAGGGGCCTCTGGAAACACCATATATTTT. It codes for CASSTNTGASGNTIYF.

This clonotype occurred many times. The V and J genes are TRBV13 and TRBJ2-7; D not certain. Germline V gives CDR1 PRHDT, CDR2 FYEKMQ (reference sequence). This CDR3 spans 16 amino acids. V shed 0 bases and J shed 2 bases, with 14 bases lying between them. The CDR3 loop reads CASSLGNQAITYEQYF. In DNA, the CDR3 is TGTGCCAGCAGCTTAGGAAACCAGGCGATTACCTACGAGCAGTACTTC. The entire variable domain, with the rest obtained from reference TRBV13 and TRBJ2-7, is as follows: AAGVIQSPRHLIKEKRETATLKCYPIPRHDTVYWYQQGPGQDPQFLISFYEKMQSDKGSIPDRFSAQQFSDYHSELNMSSLELGDSALYFCASSLGNQAITYEQYFGPGTRLTVT.

This clonotype showed up just a few times. The chain has TRBV27 and TRBJ1-5; D not certain. Trimming shortened V by 5 bases and J by 7 bases, and 15 bases separated the two germline ends. The CDR3 runs 14 residues. Germline CDR1 and CDR2: MNHEY and SMNVEV (reference sequence). Here the CDR3 reads CASSREGVGQPQHF. Here the CDR3 DNA reads TGTGCCAGCAGTCGGGAAGGAGTAGGGCAGCCCCAGCATTTT.